This paragraph covers one T cell receptor beta chain sequence. Its antigen remains unknown. The data originate from a study of response to subunit inactivated influenza vaccine. Broader study findings: A suggestion made by the authors is that each seasonal influenza vaccination recruits few new T cells.

CDR1 and CDR2 (germline): LNHNV, YYDKDF (reference sequence). The CDR3 has 16 residues. The ends were cut back, 1 base at V and 8 bases at J, with 15 bases in the middle. MiXCR, applied by TCRdb to the RT-PCR reads, yields one record per CDR3 protein. The sample consists of around 570,000 distinct CDR3 sequences, under 9% of them appearing once. The chain carries TRBV15 and TRBJ1-6, with D possibly being TRBD1 (5 bases). The sequence came from a man between 50 and 75 years old who received an inactivated influenza vaccine. Material: PBMCs from blood, obtained 23 months after vaccination. CDR3 residues: CATSRGGQIGDSPLHF. The CDR3 DNA reads TGTGCCACCAGCAGAGGTGGACAAATCGGGGATTCACCCCTCCACTTT.